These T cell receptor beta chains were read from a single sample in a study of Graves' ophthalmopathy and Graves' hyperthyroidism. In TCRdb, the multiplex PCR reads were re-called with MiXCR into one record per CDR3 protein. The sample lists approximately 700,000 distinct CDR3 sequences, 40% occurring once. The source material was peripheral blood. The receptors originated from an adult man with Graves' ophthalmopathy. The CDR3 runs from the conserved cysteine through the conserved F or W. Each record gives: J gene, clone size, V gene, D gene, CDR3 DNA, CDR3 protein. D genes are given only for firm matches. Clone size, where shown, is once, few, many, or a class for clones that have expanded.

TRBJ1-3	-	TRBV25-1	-	TGTGCCAGCATAGGAGGGGGGGGAAACACCATATATTTT	CASIGGGGNTIYF
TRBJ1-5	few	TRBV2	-	TGTGCCAGCACCCTAGAGGCAACTAATCAGCCCCAGCATTTT	CASTLEATNQPQHF
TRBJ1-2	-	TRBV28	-	TGTGCCAGCAGTTCAAACAAGGGGGGCTACACCTTC	CASSSNKGGYTF
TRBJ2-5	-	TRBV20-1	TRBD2	TGCAGTGCCAGCATGACTAGCGGGCAAGAGACCCAGTACTTC	CSASMTSGQETQYF
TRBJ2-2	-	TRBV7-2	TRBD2	TGTGCCAGCAGCGACCCGGGACTAGATGCCGGGGAGCTGTTTTTT	CASSDPGLDAGELFF
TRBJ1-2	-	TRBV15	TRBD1	TGTGCCACCAGCACCATCGGGACAGCCTATGGCTACACCTTC	CATSTIGTAYGYTF
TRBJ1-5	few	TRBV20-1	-	TGCAGTGCCTATCAGGGCAGTTTATCGAATCAGCCCCAGCATTTT	CSAYQGSLSNQPQHF
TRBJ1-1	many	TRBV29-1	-	TGCAGCGTTGATAGCGGCTTCCCGAACACTGAAGCTTTCTTT	CSVDSGFPNTEAFF
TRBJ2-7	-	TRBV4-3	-	TGCGCCAGCAGCCAAGAGCTAACGAATCTCGACGAGCAGTACTTC	CASSQELTNLDEQYF
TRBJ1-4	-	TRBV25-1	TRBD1	TGTGCCAGCAGTGAATTCAGGGGGACTAATGAAAAACTGTTTTTT	CASSEFRGTNEKLFF
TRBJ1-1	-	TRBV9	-	TGTGCCAGCTCTCCGGTTGGCGCGCCCCCCGAGAACACTGAAGCTTTCTTT	CASSPVGAPPENTEAFF
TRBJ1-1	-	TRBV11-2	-	TGTGCCAGCAGTCGTAACAGGGATGAAGCTTTCTTT	CASSRNRDEAFF
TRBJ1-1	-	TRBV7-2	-	TGTGCCAGCAGCGTTAGCGGGGGGCACACTGAAGCTTTCTTT	CASSVSGGHTEAFF
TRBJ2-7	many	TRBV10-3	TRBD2	TGTGCCATCAGTGGACTAGCGGGGAACTACGAGCAGTACTTC	CAISGLAGNYEQYF